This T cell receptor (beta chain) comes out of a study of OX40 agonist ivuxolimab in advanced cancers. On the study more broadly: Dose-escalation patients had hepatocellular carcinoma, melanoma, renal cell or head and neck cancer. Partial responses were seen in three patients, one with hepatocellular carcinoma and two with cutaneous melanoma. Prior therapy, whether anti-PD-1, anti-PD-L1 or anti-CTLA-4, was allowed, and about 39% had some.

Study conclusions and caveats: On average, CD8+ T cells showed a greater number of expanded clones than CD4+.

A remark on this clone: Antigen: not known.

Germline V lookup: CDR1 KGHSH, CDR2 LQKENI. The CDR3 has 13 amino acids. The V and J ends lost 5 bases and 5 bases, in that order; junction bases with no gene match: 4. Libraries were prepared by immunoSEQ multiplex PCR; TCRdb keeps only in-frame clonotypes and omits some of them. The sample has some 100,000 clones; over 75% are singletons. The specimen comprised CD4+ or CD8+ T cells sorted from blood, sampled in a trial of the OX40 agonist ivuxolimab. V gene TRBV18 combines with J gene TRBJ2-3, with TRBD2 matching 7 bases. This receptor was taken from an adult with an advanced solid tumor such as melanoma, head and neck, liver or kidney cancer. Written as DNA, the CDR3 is TGTGCCAGCTCAGCCTCTAGCGGAGATACGCAGTATTTT. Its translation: CASSASSGDTQYF.